The rows below give T cell receptor beta chains drawn from one sample of a study of Tregs in tolerant kidney transplant recipients. Using immunoSEQ multiplex PCR, the repertoire was profiled, and TCRdb retains in-frame clones only, with some absent. The sample lists approximately 20,000 clones, roughly 80% occurring once. The input for sequencing was CD8+ T cells from blood (PBMCs), taken 6 months after the transplant. These TCRs come from a human patient who received a combined kidney and bone marrow transplant. Some T cells could come from the graft donor. CDR3s include the opening cysteine and the closing phenylalanine or tryptophan. The order of the fields is D gene, J gene, V gene, clone size, CDR3 DNA, CDR3 protein. A D gene is named only where the DNA matches it firmly. Size values are once, few and many counts, or a class for expanded clones, and some rows have none.

d_call: .; j_call: TRBJ2-7; v_call: TRBV11-2; clone_size: .; cdr3_nt: TGTGCCAGCAGCCCAATGGGGGGTACAGTGGAGCAGTACTTC; cdr3_aa: CASSPMGGTVEQYF
d_call: .; j_call: TRBJ2-5; v_call: TRBV5-6; clone_size: .; cdr3_nt: TGTGCCAGCAGCTTGGTAGCGCAAGAGACCCAGTACTTC; cdr3_aa: CASSLVAQETQYF
d_call: .; j_call: TRBJ1-4; v_call: TRBV27; clone_size: few; cdr3_nt: TGTGCCAGCAGTTTAAATCGGGAAAAACTGTTTTTT; cdr3_aa: CASSLNREKLFF
d_call: .; j_call: TRBJ1-2; v_call: TRBV6-4; clone_size: .; cdr3_nt: TGTGCCAGCAGGGTACCAGGGGTCTATGGCTACACCTTC; cdr3_aa: CASRVPGVYGYTF
d_call: TRBD2; j_call: TRBJ2-2; v_call: TRBV5-1; clone_size: .; cdr3_nt: TGCGCCAGCAGCCAACGACTAGCGGGAGGGCCGGTCGGGGAGCTGTTTTTT; cdr3_aa: CASSQRLAGGPVGELFF
d_call: TRBD2; j_call: TRBJ2-3; v_call: TRBV14; clone_size: few; cdr3_nt: TGTGCCAGCAGCCGTTTAGCGGGGGGGACAGATACGCAGTATTTT; cdr3_aa: CASSRLAGGTDTQYF
d_call: TRBD2; j_call: TRBJ2-1; v_call: TRBV4-3; clone_size: .; cdr3_nt: TGCGCCAGCAGCCAAGATCGGACTAGCGGGAGATACAATGAGCAGTTCTTC; cdr3_aa: CASSQDRTSGRYNEQFF
d_call: .; j_call: TRBJ2-1; v_call: TRBV21-1; clone_size: .; cdr3_nt: TGTGCCAGCAGCAAAGCGTTGGACAGGGACCCCTACAATGAGCAGTTCTTC; cdr3_aa: CASSKALDRDPYNEQFF
d_call: TRBD2; j_call: TRBJ2-7; v_call: TRBV4-3; clone_size: .; cdr3_nt: TGCGCCAGCAGCGGCCGGGAGGGATATCCGGAGCAGTACTTC; cdr3_aa: CASSGREGYPEQYF
d_call: .; j_call: TRBJ2-7; v_call: TRBV11-3; clone_size: .; cdr3_nt: TGTGCCAGCAGCCACCGGGACTCCGGCGAGCAGTACTTC; cdr3_aa: CASSHRDSGEQYF
d_call: .; j_call: TRBJ1-4; v_call: TRBV5-6; clone_size: .; cdr3_nt: TGTGCCAGCAGCTTGGCCCACCGACAGGCCGGACCAACTAATGAAAAACTGTTTTTT; cdr3_aa: CASSLAHRQAGPTNEKLFF
d_call: .; j_call: TRBJ2-7; v_call: TRBV7-9; clone_size: .; cdr3_nt: TGTGCCAGCAGCGTTAGCGCCGTCTACGAGCAGTACTTC; cdr3_aa: CASSVSAVYEQYF
d_call: .; j_call: TRBJ1-2; v_call: TRBV7-2; clone_size: .; cdr3_nt: TGTGCCAGCAGCTCCAGGACTGATGGCTACACCTTC; cdr3_aa: CASSSRTDGYTF
d_call: TRBD1; j_call: TRBJ1-5; v_call: TRBV2; clone_size: .; cdr3_nt: TGTGCCAGCAGTGAAAACAGGGGGGGGAATCAGCCCCAGCATTTT; cdr3_aa: CASSENRGGNQPQHF
d_call: TRBD2; j_call: TRBJ2-2; v_call: TRBV5-4; clone_size: .; cdr3_nt: TGTGCCAGCAGTTTTCTAGCGGGAGGGCCCACCGGGGAGCTGTTTTTT; cdr3_aa: CASSFLAGGPTGELFF
d_call: TRBD1; j_call: TRBJ2-1; v_call: TRBV9; clone_size: .; cdr3_nt: TGTGCCAGCAGCGTACCCGGGACAGGGGGTTACAATGAGCAGTTCTTC; cdr3_aa: CASSVPGTGGYNEQFF
d_call: TRBD1; j_call: TRBJ1-1; v_call: TRBV11-3; clone_size: .; cdr3_nt: TGTGCCAGCAGCTACGGGACAGGCACTGAAGCTTTCTTT; cdr3_aa: CASSYGTGTEAFF